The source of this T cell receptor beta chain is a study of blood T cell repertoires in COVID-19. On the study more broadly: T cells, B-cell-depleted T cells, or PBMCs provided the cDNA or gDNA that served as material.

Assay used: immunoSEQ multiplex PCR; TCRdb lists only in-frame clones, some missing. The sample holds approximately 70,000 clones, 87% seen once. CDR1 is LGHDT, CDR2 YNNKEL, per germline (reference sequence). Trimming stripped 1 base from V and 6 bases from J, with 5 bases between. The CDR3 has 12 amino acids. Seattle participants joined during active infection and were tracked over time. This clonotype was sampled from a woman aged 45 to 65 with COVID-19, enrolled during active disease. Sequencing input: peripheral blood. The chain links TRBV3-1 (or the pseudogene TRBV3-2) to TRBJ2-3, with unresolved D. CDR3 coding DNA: TGTGCCAGCAGCCAAGCTAAGGATACGCAGTATTTT. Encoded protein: CASSQAKDTQYF.